These 25 T cell receptor beta chains originate from one sample sequenced in a study of blood T cell repertoires in COVID-19. Clones were sequenced by immunoSEQ multiplex PCR, and TCRdb holds only the in-frame ones, with some missing. This sample has some 200,000 clones, with about three quarters found just once. Sequencing was performed on peripheral blood. The source of these receptors is a woman in her sixties or seventies with acute or convalescent COVID-19.

The chain couples TRBV7-9 to TRBJ2-7, with D possibly TRBD2 on 6 matching bases. The CDR3 extends over 13 amino acids. The germline CDR1 and CDR2 sequences are SEHNR and FQNEAQ (reference sequence). Trimming shortened V by 1 base and J by 7 bases, and 11 bases separated the two germline ends. The CDR3 DNA reads TGTGCCAGCAGCTTAGATTTTGCGGGGGAGCAGTACTTC. Its translation: CASSLDFAGEQYF. The entire variable domain, with the rest obtained from reference TRBV7-9 and TRBJ2-7, is as follows: DTGVSQNPRHKITKRGQNVTFRCDPISEHNRLYWYRQTLGQGPEFLTYFQNEAQLEKSRLLSDRFSAERPKGSFSTLEIQRTEQGDSAMYLCASSLDFAGEQYFGPGTRLTVT.

V and J are TRBV11-1 and TRBJ2-3, with 10 positions matching TRBD2. This CDR3 has 14 residues. The V gene end was trimmed by 4 bases and the J gene end by 9 bases; junction bases not matched to a gene: 7. Germline V lookup: CDR1 SGHAT, CDR2 FQDESV (reference sequence). CDR3 sequence: CASSYSGGPPTQYF. CDR3 coding DNA: TGTGCCAGCAGCTATAGCGGGGGGCCCCCCACGCAGTATTTT.

This clone showed up just once. V gene TRBV3-1 (or the pseudogene TRBV3-2) combines with J gene TRBJ2-3; the match to TRBD2 covers 7 bases. V dropped 2 bases and J dropped 4; count of bases not matched to a gene: 6. The germline gives CDR1 LGHDT, CDR2 YNNKEL (reference sequence). CDR3 length: 15 residues. The CDR3: CASSQYGGDADTQYF. CDR3 in DNA: TGTGCCAGCAGCCAATATGGGGGGGATGCAGATACGCAGTATTTT.

The chain is built from TRBV7-2 and TRBJ2-5; 9 bases align to TRBD2. The V segment lost 1 base and the J segment 5 bases; nucleotides outside the gene matches: 11. Germline assignment: CDR1 SGHTA and CDR2 FQGNSA. The CDR3 loop spans 17 amino acids. The CDR3 DNA sequence: TGTGCCAGCAGCTTAGGTTTTAGCGGGGGCCCCGGGGAGACCCAGTACTTC. It codes for CASSLGFSGGPGETQYF.

The chain carries TRBV18 and TRBJ2-2; 9 nucleotides agree with TRBD1. The CDR3 extends over 15 amino acids. The germline V gene has CDR1 KGHSH and CDR2 LQKENI. V lost 1 base to trimming and J lost 7 bases; unmatched junction nucleotides: 4. CDR3 DNA sequence: TGTGCCAGCTCACCACTCGGACAGGGGAACGGGGAGCTGTTTTTT. Amino acids: CASSPLGQGNGELFF.

V usage is TRBV5-1 and J usage is TRBJ1-5; 8 positions match TRBD1. The V gene's germline CDR1 is SGHRS and CDR2 YFSETQ. V shed 0 bases, J shed 7 bases, and the junction held 6 bases outside the gene matches. The CDR3 loop spans 15 amino acids. Written as DNA, the CDR3 is TGCGCCAGCAGCTTGGAGGGACAGGTCGGACAGCCCCAGCATTTT. Protein sequence: CASSLEGQVGQPQHF.

V is TRBV9 and J is TRBJ1-1, with a weak D call TRBD1 (6 bases). Germline CDR1 reads SGDLS; CDR2 reads YYNGEE. V gave up 0 bases and J gave up 6 bases, with 15 bases separating them. The CDR3 contains 15 residues. In nucleotides, the CDR3 is TGTGCCAGCAGCGTAGAGGACAGAAAGGGCGCTGAAGCTTTCTTT. It yields the protein CASSVEDRKGAEAFF.

A remark on this clone: In the same sample, other DNA sequences code for this CDR3. V and J are TRBV6-2 or TRBV6-3 and TRBJ1-2; the D is unclear. The V end was cut by 3 bases, the J end by 5 bases, with 10 bases between. The CDR3 covers 13 residues. Germline lookup yields CDR1 MNHEY and CDR2 SVGEGT. The CDR3 nucleotides read TGTGCCAGCAGTTATCGCGATATATATGGCTACACCTTC. Amino acid sequence: CASSYRDIYGYTF.

The chain recombines TRBV5-8 with TRBJ1-2, with no clear D. The CDR3 is 13 residues long. V gave up 2 bases and J gave up 8 bases, with 13 bases separating them. The germline V gene encodes CDR1 SGHTS and CDR2 YDEGEE. In DNA, the CDR3 is TGTGCCAGCAGCTTAGCGGCAAGTGGCGGCTACACCTTC. Its translation is CASSLAASGGYTF.

This chain joins TRBV5-1 and TRBJ2-6, with D possibly being TRBD2 (5 bases). The length of the CDR3 is 14 residues. Germline V gene lookup returns CDR1 SGHRS and CDR2 YFSETQ. Trimming pared 5 bases from V and 0 bases from J, leaving 6 bases between. CDR3 region: CASRGVSGANVLTF. The CDR3 DNA is TGCGCCAGCAGGGGAGTCTCTGGGGCCAACGTCCTGACTTTC.

The rearrangement uses TRBV4-1 and TRBJ1-6; 7 bases fit TRBD1. The CDR3 has 15 amino acids. With 2 bases clipped from V and 4 bases from J, the junction kept 2 bases outside the gene matches. Germline V gene data show CDR1 as MGHRA and CDR2 as YSYEKL. CDR3 DNA: TGCGCCAGCAGCCAAACAGGGGTTTATAATTCACCCCTCCACTTT. Translated, it gives CASSQTGVYNSPLHF.

This clone was seen just once. The rearrangement joins TRBV18 to TRBJ2-5; 9 bases are a match to TRBD2. Germline CDR1 reads KGHSH; CDR2 reads LQKENI. This CDR3 is 15 amino acids long. The junction had 8 bases not matched to a gene; V was cut back by 2 bases and J by 7 bases. As DNA, the CDR3 is TGTGCCAGCTCACCAGCGGCGGGGGGGGAGCGGACCCAGTACTTC. This translates into CASSPAAGGERTQYF.

V usage is TRBV5-6 and J usage is TRBJ2-5, with TRBD1 matching over 9 bases. From germline, CDR1 is SGHDT and CDR2 YYEEEE. CDR3 length: 16 residues. J gave up 5 bases and V 4 bases, and 12 bases lay outside the gene matches. This chain's CDR3 is CASSLRTGAWQETQYF. Written as DNA, the CDR3 is TGTGCCAGCAGCCTTCGGACAGGGGCCTGGCAGGAGACCCAGTACTTC.

This chain uses TRBV3-1 (or the pseudogene TRBV3-2) with TRBJ2-4; D possibly corresponds to TRBD1 (6 bases). Germline V lookup: CDR1 LGHDT, CDR2 YNNKEL (reference sequence). The CDR3 loop spans 11 amino acids. The V and J ends lost 6 bases and 8 bases respectively, with 8 bases between them. CDR3 in DNA: TGTGCCAGCAGTCACAGGGACATTCAGTACTTC. Amino acid sequence: CASSHRDIQYF.

This clone has only a few counts. Other nucleotide sequences from this sample produce the same CDR3. The rearrangement links TRBV20-1 to TRBJ2-2, with a possible D match to TRBD2 (6 bases). Germline CDR1 and CDR2: DFQATT and SNEGSKA (reference sequence). This CDR3 region has 13 residues. Trimming removed 3 bases at V and 7 bases at J, with 12 bases between. The CDR3: CSASRRGRGELFF. Written as DNA, the CDR3 is TGCAGTGCTAGTCGGAGGGGTCGCGGGGAGCTGTTTTTT.

The chain links TRBV10-3 to TRBJ2-5; possible D gene TRBD2, 5 bases. V lost 2 bases, J lost 2 bases, and 12 bases lay in between. Germline V lookup: CDR1 ENHRY, CDR2 SYGVKD. CDR3 length: 15 amino acids. CDR3 coding DNA: TGTGCCATCAGTGAGCCTTTAGGAGGACAAGAGACCCAGTACTTC. It codes for CAISEPLGGQETQYF.

The chain employs TRBV6-2 or TRBV6-3 and TRBJ2-3; TRBD1 agrees at 7 bases. This CDR3 contains 16 residues. The germline V gene has CDR1 MNHEY and CDR2 SVGEGT. The V segment lost 0 bases and the J segment 1 base; nucleotides outside the gene matches: 4. The DNA of the CDR3 is TGTGCCAGCAGTTACTCCACAGGGGACCGCACAGATACGCAGTATTTT. It codes for CASSYSTGDRTDTQYF.

This clone was counted a few times. The rearrangement uses TRBV30 and TRBJ1-2; TRBD1 is a possible D gene (6 bases). The CDR3 length is 11 residues. The germline V and J ends were trimmed by 5 bases and 7 bases, with 11 bases remaining between them. CDR1 and CDR2 from the germline V gene are GTSNPN and SVGIG (reference sequence). The CDR3 bases are TGTGCCTGGGGCTCAGGGGTTGGCTACACCTTC. Amino acids: CAWGSGVGYTF.

The chain links TRBV5-1 to TRBJ2-1; 7 nucleotides match TRBD2. The germline CDR1 and CDR2 sequences are SGHRS and YFSETQ. The CDR3 is 14 amino acids. With V trimmed by 1 base and J by 8 bases, 6 bases remained unmatched. CDR3 coding DNA: TGCGCCAGCAGCTTGCGGGGGGAAACCTATGAGCAGTTCTTC. Translated: CASSLRGETYEQFF.

The chain recombines TRBV4-3 with TRBJ2-3, with no clear D. Between the trimmed V and J ends, which lost 1 base and 4 bases, there was a span of 12 bases. The CDR3 runs 15 residues. In germline, CDR1 is LGHNA, CDR2 YSLEER. This CDR3 is CASSQGVLVADTQYF. The CDR3 DNA is TGCGCCAGCAGCCAAGGAGTCCTTGTGGCAGATACGCAGTATTTT.

The J gene is TRBJ1-1, the V gene TRBV7-2; D is uncertain. Looked up from germline, CDR1 is SGHTA and CDR2 is FQGNSA. Trimming pared 7 bases from V and 3 bases from J, leaving 12 bases between. The CDR3 is 13 amino acids. The CDR3 protein is CASTETWDTEAFF. CDR3 DNA: TGTGCCAGCACCGAGACTTGGGACACTGAAGCTTTCTTT.

The rearrangement joins TRBV7-2 to TRBJ2-1; tentative D call: TRBD2 (5 bases). Germline values: CDR1 SGHTA, CDR2 FQGNSA. V lost 5 bases and J 7 bases, leaving 12 bases between the germline ends. The CDR3 is 13 residues long. In DNA, the CDR3 is TGTGCCAGCAGCACCTATCTAGCAAATGAGCAGTTCTTC. Its protein product is CASSTYLANEQFF. The full variable domain, completed using reference TRBV7-2 and TRBJ2-1, is GAGVSQSPSNKVTEKGKDVELRCDPISGHTALYWYRQSLGQGLEFLIYFQGNSAPDKSGLPSDRFSAERTGGSVSTLTIQRTQQEDSAVYLCASSTYLANEQFFGPGTRLTVL.

V and J are TRBV6-1 and TRBJ2-2; a weak D match, TRBD2 (6 bases). This CDR3 spans 16 amino acids. The V end lost 2 bases, the J end lost 7 bases, and 17 bases lay between the germline ends. From germline, CDR1 is MNHNS and CDR2 SASEGT. The CDR3 protein is CASSESTGDGSGELFF. The CDR3 DNA reads as TGTGCCAGCAGTGAAAGTACGGGGGACGGAAGCGGGGAGCTGTTTTTT.

The V call is TRBV7-6, the J call TRBJ2-6, with no clear D. Germline lookup yields CDR1 SGHVS and CDR2 FNYEAQ. This CDR3 is 14 amino acids long. Trimming shortened V by 3 bases and J by 2 bases, and 5 bases separated the two germline ends. CDR3 residues: CASSLYAGANVLTF. Here the CDR3 DNA reads TGTGCCAGCAGCTTGTATGCTGGGGCCAACGTCCTGACTTTC.

This clone was counted a few times. The chain has TRBV7-2 and TRBJ1-2; possibly TRBD1 for D (6 bases). The ends were cut back, 5 bases at V and 2 bases at J, with 27 bases in the middle. The V gene's germline CDR1 is SGHTA and CDR2 FQGNSA. The CDR3 totals 19 residues. The CDR3 DNA reads TGTGCCAGCAGCCCCAGGAGCCTGACAGGTCTCTCTACAAACTATGGCTACACCTTC. It encodes CASSPRSLTGLSTNYGYTF.